This TCR beta chain was sequenced for a study of spatial heterogeneity in lung cancer. For the study at large: In raw reads, more than 9.5 appearances on average were recorded for each unique TCR and UMI combination.

The table lists this clonotype with many counts. Via MiXCR, TCRdb re-called the 5' RACE reads, giving one row per CDR3 protein. The sample holds about 50,000 distinct CDR3 sequences; under 8% are singletons and the top ten take approximately 40%. The time point here: blood at routine non-recurrence follow-up after resection. Tumor, nontumor lung or frozen PBMC supplied whole RNA that was sequenced unsorted. Trimming took off 7 bases at V and 3 bases at J, with 16 bases between the two ends. CDR3 size: 14 residues. The germline V gene encodes CDR1 SQVTM and CDR2 ANQGSEA. Material: PBMCs, obtained at follow-up. The TCR was taken from a female donor with early-stage non-small cell lung cancer. The V gene is TRBV29-1, the J gene TRBJ1-5; a possible D gene is TRBD1 (5 bases). CDR3 nucleotides: TGCAGCGCATCCGGGGCAGGCTACAATCAGCCCCAGCATTTT. It is translated as CSASGAGYNQPQHF.